Here is one TCR beta chain with its context. Its antigen is currently unknown. The data derive from a study of cytomegalovirus exposure and HLA in healthy donors. Study context: Genetic ancestry analysis placed about 84% of the 350 to 500 donors that were genotyped in the Caucasian-associated cluster.

Whole-study results and caveats: Association of a missense DCLRE1C variant with TCR beta V- and J-gene trimming was reported in a later analysis. It was taken for granted in presence/absence analyses that sequencing depth across donors was roughly uniform.

PCR involved 60 Vbeta and 13 Jbeta primers. The data were produced by immunoSEQ multiplex PCR, yet TCRdb's version contains in-frame clones alone and is incomplete. Its table records 120,000 to 150,000 clones. The TCR sequence derives from a woman aged 18-30 years in good health and CMV-seronegative. The sample comprised PBMCs.

The CDR3 sequence is CSVSGQGGQPQHF. CDR3 sequence (DNA): TGCAGCGTTTCCGGACAGGGCGGTCAGCCCCAGCATTTT. This chain joins TRBV29-1 and TRBJ1-5, with TRBD1 matching over 8 bases. The CDR3 is made up of 13 amino acids. The V segment lost 5 bases and the J segment 6 bases; nucleotides outside the gene matches: 6. Per germline, CDR1 SQVTM and CDR2 ANQGSEA. The full variable domain, completed using reference TRBV29-1 and TRBJ1-5, is SAVISQKPSRDICQRGTSLTIQCQVDSQVTMMFWYRQQPGQSLTLIATANQGSEATYESGFVIDKFPISRPNLTFSTLTVSNMSPEDSSIYLCSVSGQGGQPQHFGDGTRLSIL.